This passage covers 5 T cell receptor beta chains from one sample sequenced in a study of T cell repertoires in cytomegalovirus infection. These receptors lack a known antigen. TCRdb re-derived calls from the reads in MiXCR, one entry per CDR3 protein. The table has around 500,000 distinct CDR3 sequences, roughly 42% seen once. Sequenced here: cultured PBMCs, sampled from culture after CMV antigen stimulation. The receptors originated from a human donor in good health (CMV status not recorded). Some clones in this sample may be carry-over from other donors' samples.

V gene TRBV7-6 combines with J gene TRBJ2-1, with 7 nucleotides matching TRBD2. V shed 5 bases, J shed 15 bases, and the junction held 10 bases outside the gene matches. The CDR3 loop spans 12 amino acids. In germline, CDR1 is SGHVS, CDR2 FNYEAQ. As DNA, the CDR3 is TGTGCCAGCAGCCTGCCGGGGGGAAAGGTGTTCTTC. This gives the protein CASSLPGGKVFF. Full variable domain (remainder filled in from reference TRBV7-6 and TRBJ2-1): GAGVSQSPRYKVTKRGQDVALRCDPISGHVSLYWYRQALGQGPEFLTYFNYEAQQDKSGLPNDRFSAERPEGSISTLTIQRTEQRDSAMYRCASSLPGGKVFFGPGTRLTVL.

In its sample, this clonotype was seen once. The gene calls are TRBV19 and TRBJ1-5; weak D call: TRBD1 (5 bases). V was cut by 0 bases and J by 7 bases, with 13 bases left in between. Germline CDR1 LNHDA, CDR2 SQIVND (reference sequence). This CDR3 is built from 15 residues. This CDR3 reads CASSIDRVARQPQHF. The CDR3 nucleotides read TGTGCCAGTAGTATAGACAGGGTAGCCCGACAGCCCCAGCATTTT.

The gene calls are TRBV7-6 and TRBJ2-2; perhaps TRBD2 as D (5 bases). Trimming shortened V by 0 bases and J by 0 bases, and 8 bases separated the two germline ends. Looked up from germline, CDR1 is SGHVS and CDR2 is FNYEAQ. This CDR3 comprises 16 residues. CDR3 in amino acids: CASSLAGAANTGELFF. CDR3 in DNA: TGTGCCAGCAGCTTAGCGGGAGCTGCGAACACCGGGGAGCTGTTTTTT. The variable domain in full, completed from reference TRBV7-6 and TRBJ2-2, reads GAGVSQSPRYKVTKRGQDVALRCDPISGHVSLYWYRQALGQGPEFLTYFNYEAQQDKSGLPNDRFSAERPEGSISTLTIQRTEQRDSAMYRCASSLAGAANTGELFFGEGSRLTVL.

The V gene is TRBV18, the J gene TRBJ2-1; 8 bases match TRBD1. Germline-derived CDR1 and CDR2 are KGHSH and LQKENI. V trimming: 1 base; J trimming: 7 bases; junction bases outside the gene matches: 6. The CDR3 is 15 amino acids. CDR3 amino acids: CASSPRGRGQNEQFF. CDR3 nucleotide sequence: TGTGCCAGCTCACCACGGGGCAGGGGGCAGAATGAGCAGTTCTTC.

The chain carries TRBV28 and TRBJ1-4; D remains unclear. Germline CDR1 MDHEN, CDR2 SYDVKM. Trimming pared 5 bases from V and 16 bases from J, leaving 26 bases between. The CDR3 runs 15 residues. DNA for the CDR3: TGTGCCAGCAGTCGCCCCCCCGGGAACACACAAGATCCGTTTTTT. Translated, it gives CASSRPPGNTQDPFF.